This T cell receptor beta chain was sequenced in a study of T cells in tuberculosis. Study-level results: Shorter CDR3-alpha in active tuberculosis partly drove smaller distances.

Clones were read by immunoSEQ multiplex PCR, and TCRdb kept only the in-frame ones, dropping some. Altogether around 25,000 clones are present, around 90% being singletons, with the ten largest covering 17%. The V end was cut by 5 bases, the J end by 3 bases, with 9 bases between. CDR3 length: 12 amino acids. Germline CDR1 reads SGHRS; CDR2 reads YFSETQ. With respect to this clone: Antigen specificity is unknown.

Sequencing was carried out using PBMCs. The receptor comes from a donor aged 10 to 29 with latent tuberculosis or without tuberculosis infection. Some clones in this sample may be carry-over from other donors' samples. This chain connects TRBV5-1 to TRBJ2-7, with a possible D match to TRBD2 (6 bases). Here the CDR3 reads CASSYGGYEQYF. The CDR3 DNA is TGCGCCAGCAGTTACGGGGGCTACGAGCAGTACTTC.